This T cell receptor beta chain was retrieved from a study of blood T cell repertoires in COVID-19. Germline CDR1 SNHLY, CDR2 FYNNEI. V was pared by 4 bases and J by 0 bases, with 2 bases of the junction left unmatched. The CDR3 is 15 residues long. Per the original methods: Reference gene primer amplification in the assay estimated nucleated cell counts. Measured with immunoSEQ multiplex PCR; TCRdb has only the in-frame clones, and not every one. The DNA was the basis for D and trimming; V, J and clone size are from that table. The sample has around 95,000 clones; just under 80% are singletons. The source of this sequence is a man aged 65-85 years with active or convalescent COVID-19. J is TRBJ1-1 and V is TRBV2; 10 bases are shared with TRBD1. The sample consisted of peripheral blood. CDR3 protein: CASSGTGGLNTEAFF. DNA for the CDR3: TGTGCCAGCAGTGGGACAGGGGGGTTGAACACTGAAGCTTTCTTT.